These T cell receptor beta chains were read from a single sample in a study of T cell repertoires in cytomegalovirus infection. Each CDR3 protein gets one entry after TCRdb re-called the reads with MiXCR. The sample consists of a few hundred thousand distinct CDR3 sequences, under 20% of them appearing once. Source material: PBMCs. The receptors originated from a human donor in good health (CMV status not recorded). Some clones in this sample may be carry-over from other donors' samples. The CDR3 runs from the conserved cysteine through the conserved F or W. A D gene is named only where the DNA matches it firmly. Not all rows give a size; the values are once, few, many and, for expanded clones, a class.

>TRBJ2-3|TRBV7-2|.|.|15
TGTGCCAGCAGCTTAGCGCGAGATCTCACAGATACGCAGTATTTT
CASSLARDLTDTQYF
>TRBJ1-4|TRBV19|.|many|16
TGTGCCAGTAGTTCGACGAGACAGGCAACTAATGAAAAACTGTTTTTT
CASSSTRQATNEKLFF
>TRBJ2-7|TRBV4-2|TRBD1|few|16
TGTGCCAGCAGCCCTGACTCGGGGACAGGCAACTACGAGCAGTACTTC
CASSPDSGTGNYEQYF
>TRBJ2-2|TRBV12-3/TRBV12-4|.|few|15
TGTGCCAGCAGCTATACAGGGCCGGACACCGGGGAGCTGTTTTTT
CASSYTGPDTGELFF
>TRBJ1-1|TRBV12-3/TRBV12-4|.|many|13
TGTGCCAGCAGTGCAACAGGTCCCCATGTAGCTTTCTTT
CASSATGPHVAFF
>TRBJ1-1|TRBV6-5|.|many|13
TGTGCCAGCAGCTATGACAGGAACACTGAAGCTTTCTTT
CASSYDRNTEAFF
>TRBJ1-2|TRBV10-3|.|.|13
TGTGCCATCAGGAGCGGGGATGGGGATGGCTACACCTTC
CAIRSGDGDGYTF
>TRBJ2-3|TRBV2|.|.|15
TGTGCCAGCAGCCTGGACAGTTTTGGCACAGATACGCAGTATTTT
CASSLDSFGTDTQYF
>TRBJ2-7|TRBV28|TRBD1|few|16
TGTGCCAGCAGACCCGACAGGGCGGTCCGGGGCTACGAGCAGTACTTC
CASRPDRAVRGYEQYF
>TRBJ2-5|TRBV5-8|TRBD1|.|15
TGTGCCAGCAGCCCCACAGGGGTTCGGGAAGAGACCCAGTACTTC
CASSPTGVREETQYF
>TRBJ2-1|TRBV5-1|.|few|14
TGCGCCAGCAGCTTGGGAGGCTCCTCAAGCGAGCAGTTCTTC
CASSLGGSSSEQFF
>TRBJ1-1|TRBV20-1|.|few|12
TGCAGTGCTACGGTCCAGAACACTGAAGCTTTCTTT
CSATVQNTEAFF
>TRBJ2-7|TRBV27|TRBD1|.|14
TGTGCCAGCAGTCGGACAGGGCCTCCCTACGAGCAGTACTTC
CASSRTGPPYEQYF
>TRBJ2-1|TRBV20-1|.|few|11
TGCAGTGCGAGAGGGGGTAATGAGCAGTTCTTC
CSARGGNEQFF
>TRBJ2-5|TRBV7-2|TRBD1|many|13
TGTGCCAGCAGCTTAAACAGGGGACAGACCCAGTACTTC
CASSLNRGQTQYF
>TRBJ2-1|TRBV7-2|TRBD2|many|15
TGTGCCAGCAGCATCGGACTAGCGGGGGTCTATGAGCAGTTCTTC
CASSIGLAGVYEQFF
>TRBJ1-5|TRBV7-9|.|few|15
TGTGCCAGCAGCTTAGAACAGGGTAACAATCAGCCCCAGCATTTT
CASSLEQGNNQPQHF
>TRBJ2-7|TRBV28|TRBD2|many|20
TGTGCCAGCAGTTTACCCCCGTGGGGAAGCGGGGGGCCCATCTCCTACGAGCAGTACTTC
CASSLPPWGSGGPISYEQYF
>TRBJ2-1|TRBV19|.|few|15
TGTGCCAGTAGTAGCCCAAGACCTAGCCCTGGTGAGCAGTTCTTC
CASSSPRPSPGEQFF
>TRBJ2-5|TRBV4-1|.|few|14
TGCGCCAGCAGCCAAGCTGAGTTCCAAGAGACCCAGTACTTC
CASSQAEFQETQYF
>TRBJ1-2|TRBV6-1|.|.|16
TGTGCCAGCAGCTCCCGTTATCGGGGGCAGGAGGATGGCTACACCTTC
CASSSRYRGQEDGYTF
>TRBJ1-1|TRBV7-9|.|.|13
TGTGCCAGCAGCCCCAGAGACAACACTGAAGCTTTCTTT
CASSPRDNTEAFF
>TRBJ2-2|TRBV7-9|.|.|15
TGTGCCAGCAGCTTAGGGGCAGGCGACACCGGGGAGCTGTTTTTT
CASSLGAGDTGELFF
>TRBJ2-1|TRBV7-9|.|many|12
TGTGCCAGCAGCTTAACCCCTAATGAGCAGTTCTTC
CASSLTPNEQFF
>TRBJ1-1|TRBV5-1|.|few|17
TGCGCCAGCAGCTTGGCGGGGCAATGGGGGGCCCACACTGAAGCTTTCTTT
CASSLAGQWGAHTEAFF
>TRBJ1-3|TRBV20-1|TRBD1|many|16
TGCAGTGCTAGAGATGGGGACAGGGCGCCCGGAAACACCATATATTTT
CSARDGDRAPGNTIYF
>TRBJ2-2|TRBV18|.|.|16
TGTGCCAGCTCACTACTAACGGGACCAAACACCGGGGAGCTGTTTTTT
CASSLLTGPNTGELFF
>TRBJ1-2|TRBV4-1|TRBD1|many|13
TGCGCCAGCAGCCTTGGGACAGATAATGGCTACACCTTC
CASSLGTDNGYTF
>TRBJ1-1|TRBV7-2|.|many|16
TGTGCCAGCAGCGACAATGCTAGATTGTCGCGGACTGAAGCTTTCTTT
CASSDNARLSRTEAFF
>TRBJ2-6|TRBV6-5|.|few|16
TGTGCCAGCACCTTCGCGGACTCCTCTGGGGCCAACGTCCTGACTTTC
CASTFADSSGANVLTF
>TRBJ1-1|TRBV4-2|.|.|13
TGTGCCAGCAGCCAAGATCTAGGGGGGCTAGCTTTCTTT
CASSQDLGGLAFF
>TRBJ2-7|TRBV28|.|once|15
TGTGCCAGCAGCCCCCCTGGGGGCCACACATACGAGCAGTACTTC
CASSPPGGHTYEQYF
>TRBJ2-5|TRBV5-6|TRBD1|.|17
TGTGCCAGCAGTTCCCGAAGACCCGGGACAGTTTTTGAGACCCAGTACTTC
CASSSRRPGTVFETQYF
>TRBJ1-2|TRBV5-4|.|few|14
TGTGCCAGCAGCCCCGCGACCGGTAACTATGGCTACACCTTC
CASSPATGNYGYTF
>TRBJ2-3|TRBV7-6|.|many|14
TGTGCCAGCAGCGCTTACTTGGGCCCAGATACGCAGTATTTT
CASSAYLGPDTQYF
>TRBJ1-1|TRBV28|.|few|14
TGTGCCAGCAGACCCGGACAGTCGAGGGCTGAAGCTTTCTTT
CASRPGQSRAEAFF
>TRBJ1-1|TRBV4-1|.|few|15
TGCGCCAGCAGCCAAGATCGCCGAGGGAACTCTGAAGCTTTCTTT
CASSQDRRGNSEAFF
>TRBJ1-1|TRBV20-1|.|.|14
TGCAGTGCTAACGAGGGGCACATGAACACTGAAGCTTTCTTT
CSANEGHMNTEAFF
>TRBJ2-7|TRBV6-5|.|few|15
TGTGCCAGCAGTTACCAACACGACAGTTCCTACGAGCAGTACTTC
CASSYQHDSSYEQYF
>TRBJ2-2|TRBV4-1|.|.|11
TGCGCCAGCAAGGGGGACGGGGAGCTGTTTTTT
CASKGDGELFF
>TRBJ1-1|TRBV28|TRBD1|few|15
TGTGCCAGCAGTGCCTCCGGGACAGCGAACACTGAAGCTTTCTTT
CASSASGTANTEAFF
>TRBJ1-4|TRBV7-9|.|few|14
TGTGCCAGCAGCCCTCCTGGGCCTAATGAAAAACTGTTTTTT
CASSPPGPNEKLFF
>TRBJ1-1|TRBV20-1|.|.|15
TGCAGTGCTTCTAGCACCGGGACGGTGAACACTGAAGCTTTCTTT
CSASSTGTVNTEAFF
>TRBJ2-5|TRBV7-9|.|few|13
TGTGCCAGCAGCTTCGACGCGCCCGAGACCCAGTACTTC
CASSFDAPETQYF
>TRBJ2-7|TRBV6-5|TRBD1|few|16
TGTGCCAGCAGTTACAGGAGACAGGGGGCGACCCACGAGCAGTACTTC
CASSYRRQGATHEQYF
>TRBJ2-5|TRBV4-1|.|few|15
TGCGCCAGCAGCCCGGTCGACGGGGGCAGGGAGACCCAGTACTTC
CASSPVDGGRETQYF
>TRBJ1-1|TRBV7-2|TRBD1|many|13
TGTGCCAGCAGCTCCGGGACAGTTAAGGAAGCTTTCTTT
CASSSGTVKEAFF
>TRBJ2-1|TRBV7-3|.|few|13
TGTGCCAGCAGCTTAAGCCCCGACAATGAGCAGTTCTTC
CASSLSPDNEQFF
>TRBJ2-3|TRBV12-3/TRBV12-4|.|.|17
TGTGCCAGCACCTCGGGGGAACTAGGAGTTAGCACAGATACGCAGTATTTT
CASTSGELGVSTDTQYF
>TRBJ2-7|TRBV27|.|many|15
TGTGCCAGCAGCCAGGCCACGGGACATTTGTACGAGCAGTACTTC
CASSQATGHLYEQYF
>TRBJ2-1|TRBV11-2|.|.|15
TGTGCCAGCAGCCCCGAGATAGGGTCCTACAATGAGCAGTTCTTC
CASSPEIGSYNEQFF
>TRBJ2-7|TRBV6-8|TRBD2|.|15
TGTGCCAGCACCCTTGGGACTAGCCTCTCCTACGAGCAGTACTTC
CASTLGTSLSYEQYF
>TRBJ2-3|TRBV25-1|TRBD2|.|15
TGTGCCAGCACCCAGAGCGGGGGGGCCGAAAATACGCAGTATTTT
CASTQSGGAENTQYF
>TRBJ1-2|TRBV20-1|.|.|13
TGCAGTCTCACGGCTTTTAGCCCCTATGGCTACACCTTC
CSLTAFSPYGYTF
>TRBJ2-7|TRBV12-3/TRBV12-4|.|few|15
TGTGCCAGCAGTTTGCAATGGGACGGAACCTACGAGCAGTACTTC
CASSLQWDGTYEQYF
>TRBJ2-7|TRBV28|.|.|14
TGTGCCAGCAGTTTAGCCAGTGGGATCGACGAGCAGTACTTC
CASSLASGIDEQYF
>TRBJ2-1|TRBV3-1|TRBD2|.|16
TGTGCCAGCAGCCACTCTTGGACTAGCGGGTACAATGAGCAGTTCTTC
CASSHSWTSGYNEQFF
>TRBJ2-5|TRBV20-1|TRBD1|few|15
TGCAGTGCTAGAGATTCGACAGGGGCTAGTGAGACCCAGTACTTC
CSARDSTGASETQYF
>TRBJ1-5|TRBV20-1|.|few|12
TGCAGTGCTAGAGTTTTTAGTCAACCCCAGCATTTT
CSARVFSQPQHF